This T cell receptor (beta chain) is from a study of blood T cell repertoires in COVID-19. This table comes from immunoSEQ multiplex PCR, and its TCRdb copy is limited to in-frame clones, with some not included. The top ten clones hold 1.5% to 2% of a sample with around 250,000 clones, approximately 82% of them seen once. This CDR3 contains 17 residues. From germline, CDR1 is KGHSH and CDR2 LQKENI. The trim removed 3 bases at V and 4 bases at J, leaving 14 bases unmatched. This chain links TRBV18 with TRBJ1-1, with 7 bases matching TRBD1. This TCR derives from an elderly woman with acute or convalescent COVID-19. The sample was peripheral blood. CDR3 in amino acids: CASSPLGPGGSITEAFF. As DNA, the CDR3 is TGTGCCAGCTCACCTCTCGGTCCAGGGGGGTCAATCACTGAAGCTTTCTTT.